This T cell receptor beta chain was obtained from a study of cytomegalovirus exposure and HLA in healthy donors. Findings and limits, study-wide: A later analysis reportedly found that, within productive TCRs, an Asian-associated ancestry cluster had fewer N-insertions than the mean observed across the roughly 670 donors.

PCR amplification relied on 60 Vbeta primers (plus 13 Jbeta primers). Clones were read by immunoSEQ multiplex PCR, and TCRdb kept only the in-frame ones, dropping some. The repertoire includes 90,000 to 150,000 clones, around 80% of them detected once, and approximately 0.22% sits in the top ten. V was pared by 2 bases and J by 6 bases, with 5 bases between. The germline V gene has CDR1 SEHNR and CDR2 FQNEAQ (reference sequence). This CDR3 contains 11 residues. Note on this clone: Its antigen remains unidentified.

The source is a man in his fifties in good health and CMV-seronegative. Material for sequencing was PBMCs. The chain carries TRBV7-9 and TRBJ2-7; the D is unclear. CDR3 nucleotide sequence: TGTGCCAGCAGCTTATTCGGCGAGCAGTACTTC. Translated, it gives CASSLFGEQYF.